The subject of this entry is one T cell receptor beta chain. This CDR3 has 17 amino acids. CDR1 and CDR2 from the germline V gene are KGHSH and LQKENI. The V segment lost 0 bases and the J segment 0 bases; nucleotides outside the gene matches: 4. The data belong to a study of blood T cell repertoires in COVID-19. At the level of the study: Spain, Italy and the United States supplied samples that represented acute and convalescent COVID-19. From T cells, B-cell-depleted T cells, or PBMCs came the material, which was cDNA or gDNA.

This table comes from immunoSEQ multiplex PCR, and its TCRdb copy is limited to in-frame clones, with some not included. The data hold roughly 290,000 clones, with around 90% observed a single time. The sample comprised peripheral blood. The chain links TRBV18 to TRBJ2-7; 11 bases are a match to TRBD2. The TCR originated in a woman aged 25 to 39 with COVID-19, enrolled during active disease. In DNA form, the CDR3 reads TGTGCCAGCTCACCACCGATCCTAGCGGGAGGCTCCTACGAGCAGTACTTC. Its protein product is CASSPPILAGGSYEQYF. Variable domain in full (rest from reference TRBV18 and TRBJ2-7): NAGVMQNPRHLVRRRGQEARLRCSPMKGHSHVYWYRQLPEEGLKFMVYLQKENIIDESGMPKERFSAEFPKEGPSILRIQQVVRGDSAAYFCASSPPILAGGSYEQYFGPGTRLTVT.